This T cell receptor (beta chain) was documented in a study of control samples from healthy donors and cancer patients. CDR3 length: 13 residues. V was clipped by 5 bases and J by 4 bases, with 9 bases between them. In germline, CDR1 is MNHNY, CDR2 SVGAGI (reference sequence). The method was immunoSEQ multiplex PCR; TCRdb's version includes in-frame clones alone and lacks a portion of them. This table has about 73,000 clones, approximately 84% appearing once. Judged by abundance, this clone is medium-sized. What was sequenced was blood. The V gene is TRBV6-6, the J gene TRBJ1-5, with D unclear. The sequence came from a woman aged 45 to 65 in good health. In DNA, the CDR3 is TGTGCCAGCAGTCCCGTAGAAAATCAGCCCCAGCATTTT. Translated, it gives CASSPVENQPQHF.